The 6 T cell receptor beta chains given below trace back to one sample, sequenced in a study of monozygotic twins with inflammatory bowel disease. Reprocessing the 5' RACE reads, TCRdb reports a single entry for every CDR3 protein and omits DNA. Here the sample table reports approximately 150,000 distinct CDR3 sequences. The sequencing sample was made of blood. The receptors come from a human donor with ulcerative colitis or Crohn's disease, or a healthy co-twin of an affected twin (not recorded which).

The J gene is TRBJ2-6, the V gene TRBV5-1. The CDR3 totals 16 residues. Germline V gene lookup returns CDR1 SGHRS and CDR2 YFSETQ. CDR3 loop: CASSLALNSGANVLTF.

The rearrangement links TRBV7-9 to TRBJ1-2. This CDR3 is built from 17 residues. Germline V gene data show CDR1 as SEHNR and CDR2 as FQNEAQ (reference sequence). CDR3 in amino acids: CASSQGPVEGPNYGYTF.

The CDR3: CSATEPTGGPGELFF. The gene calls are TRBV20-1 and TRBJ2-2; TCRdb returns TRBD1, unconfirmable since there is no DNA. Per the germline V gene, CDR1 is DFQATT and CDR2 is SNEGSKA (reference sequence). This CDR3 comprises 15 residues.

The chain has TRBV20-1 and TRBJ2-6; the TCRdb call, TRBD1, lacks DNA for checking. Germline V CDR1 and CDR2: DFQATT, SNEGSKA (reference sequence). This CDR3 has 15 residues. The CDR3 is CSAQRGVAGANVLTF.

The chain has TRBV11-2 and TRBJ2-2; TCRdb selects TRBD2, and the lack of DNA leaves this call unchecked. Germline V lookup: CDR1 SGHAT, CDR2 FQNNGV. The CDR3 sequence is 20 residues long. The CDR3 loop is CASSLDRRSIGTSYTGELFF.

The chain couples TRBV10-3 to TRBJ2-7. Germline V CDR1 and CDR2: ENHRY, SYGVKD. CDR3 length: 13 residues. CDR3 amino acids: CAISESSRGEQYF.